This T cell receptor beta chain derives from a study of T-cell reconstitution after alpha-beta-depleted transplantation in children. The ends were cut back, 5 bases at V and 1 base at J, with 12 bases in the middle. Germline V gene lookup returns CDR1 SEHNR and CDR2 FQNEAQ (reference sequence). The CDR3 is made up of 14 amino acids. Study-level findings and limits: Some patients owed their high day-60 TCRbeta diversity to surviving recipient T cells and thymic progenitors. Expanded graft clones numbering several hundred reportedly gave rise to alpha-beta T cells about two months after transplant. Fresh T-cell production supplied most of the T-cell counts and diversity seen one year after transplant.

This clonotype was detected only once. Its cognate antigen is unknown. Unique molecular identifiers were incorporated when the TCRbeta library was constructed. MiXCR, applied by TCRdb to the PCR reads, yields one record per CDR3 protein. This table holds some 600,000 distinct CDR3 sequences, 13% found once. This material consisted of PBMCs, mostly from graft donor cells, taken 360 days after TCRalphabeta/CD19-depleted stem cell transplant. This receptor was obtained from a male patient younger than 18 who had a stem cell transplant for acute myeloid leukemia, so the T cells may come from the graft donor. The chain employs TRBV7-9 and TRBJ2-7; D is unclear. The CDR3 nucleotides read TGTGCCAGCAGCCAACCTGACACATCCTACGAGCAGTACTTC. As protein: CASSQPDTSYEQYF. The full variable domain, its missing parts supplied by reference TRBV7-9 and TRBJ2-7, is DTGVSQNPRHKITKRGQNVTFRCDPISEHNRLYWYRQTLGQGPEFLTYFQNEAQLEKSRLLSDRFSAERPKGSFSTLEIQRTEQGDSAMYLCASSQPDTSYEQYFGPGTRLTVT.